This T cell receptor beta chain is from a study of radiotherapy plus CTLA-4 blockade in lung cancer. Sequenced by immunoSEQ multiplex PCR; TCRdb stores in-frame clones only, minus some. This sample yields 45,000 or so clones, of which 60% to 80% are seen a single time; over 8.5% belongs to the top ten. Germline CDR1 SGHRS, CDR2 YFSETQ. The CDR3 is 16 amino acids. V gave up 1 base and J gave up 2 bases, with 12 bases separating them. This clonotype originated in a human donor with non-small cell lung cancer who had stable disease on radiotherapy plus ipilimumab. The chain carries TRBV5-1 and TRBJ2-2; D call uncertain. This sample comprised peripheral blood, obtained from a patient treated with radiotherapy plus ipilimumab. In DNA, the CDR3 is TGCGCCAGCAGCTTGAATTCCAGGAAAAACACCGGGGAGCTGTTTTTT. It encodes CASSLNSRKNTGELFF.